This TCR beta chain was profiled in a study of monozygotic twins with inflammatory bowel disease. Study conclusions and caveats: Healthy twins shared more clonotypes with others than IBD patients, most markedly active ones. Comparison of concordant versus discordant twins revealed no difference in repertoire similarity, possibly due to limited power. Support for any single strong IBD-associated signal or clonotype was not found.

The CDR3 extends over 15 amino acids. The germline V gene encodes CDR1 ENHRY and CDR2 SYGVKD. Comments on this clonotype: Its target is not known.

The authors made each sample's cDNA in eight separate reactions. Reanalyzing the 5' RACE reads, TCRdb keeps one entry per CDR3 protein, without DNA. This sample contains over 110,000 distinct CDR3 sequences. The chain employs TRBV10-3 and TRBJ1-5. The sample was blood. This clonotype was obtained from a human donor with ulcerative colitis or Crohn's disease, or a healthy co-twin of an affected twin (not recorded which). The CDR3 protein is CAISGIEGGNQPQHF.